This TCR beta chain was found in a study of T cells expressing NK-cell markers. Study at large: Within the sequenced cohort of eight donors, seven exhibited HCMV seropositivity and one was seronegative.

Findings and limits, study-wide: No clear determination of HCMV specificity was made for expanded NKG2C+ T cell clones. Among CD8+ T cells from over 5 donors, dominant NKG2C+ clonotypes accounted for about 1.0-8%.

The germline V gene encodes CDR1 KGHSH and CDR2 LQKENI. The CDR3 is made up of 17 amino acids. Concerning this clonotype itself: What it binds is not known.

TCRdb reworked the 5' RACE reads into one entry per CDR3 protein, no DNA. This sample carries about 260,000 distinct CDR3 sequences, with around 4.3% going to the ten biggest clones. Sequences were obtained from blood T cells: a sorted CD56 or NKG2C T cell subset, CD4+ or CD8+ T cells, or bulk PBMC T cells (not recorded which). This TCR was sampled from a woman aged 18 to 69 in good health. This rearrangement joins TRBV18 to TRBJ2-1; TCRdb outputs TRBD2, but without DNA this stays unchecked. This CDR3 is CASSPIPGLATYNEQFF.